The clone carrying this T cell receptor (beta chain) was found a few times. Its antigen is currently unknown. The germline gives CDR1 SGDLS, CDR2 YYNGEE. V gave up 0 bases and J gave up 3 bases, with 11 bases separating them. This CDR3 comprises 15 residues. The study ran its PCR with 60 Vbeta and 13 Jbeta primers. Produced via immunoSEQ multiplex PCR; TCRdb's table is partial and in-frame only. Of about 150,000 clones listed, 76% are singletons. The data were taken from a study of cytomegalovirus exposure and HLA in healthy donors. Healthy bone marrow donors made up the cohort. Whole-study results and caveats: Later work found most CMV-associated TCR beta chains apparently HLA-restricted.

This sequence was found in a male donor in good health and CMV-seronegative. Sample: PBMCs. V gene TRBV9 combines with J gene TRBJ2-3; TRBD1 might be the D (6 bases). CDR3 region: CASSVGDQGTDTQYF. As DNA, the CDR3 is TGTGCCAGCAGCGTAGGGGATCAGGGGACAGATACGCAGTATTTT.